These T cell receptor beta chains were read from a single sample in a study of T cell changes during pregnancy in multiple sclerosis. Repertoires were generated with immunoSEQ multiplex PCR, while TCRdb's copy carries only in-frame clones and drops some. Of about 42,000 clones detected, approximately 91% appear once; the ten largest clones hold just under 0.5%. The sequences come from CD4+ T cells from peripheral blood mononuclear cells, collected in the second trimester of pregnancy. The receptors originated from a female donor in good health, enrolled as a control in a pregnancy study. The CDR3 runs from the conserved cysteine through the conserved F or W. Each record gives: J gene, V gene, D gene, clone size, CDR3 protein, CDR3 DNA. A D gene is named only where the DNA matches it firmly. Only part of the rows carry a size: once, few, many, or a class if the clone is expanded.

TRBJ1-2	TRBV5-4	TRBD1	NA	CASSLPLGTRGDHYGYTF	TGTGCCAGCAGCTTACCTCTCGGGACCAGGGGGGACCACTATGGCTACACCTTC
TRBJ1-2	TRBV28	TRBD1	NA	CASSSGQDYGYTF	TGTGCCAGCAGTTCGGGACAGGACTATGGCTACACCTTC
TRBJ2-3	TRBV28	TRBD1	NA	CASSSLDRATDTQYF	TGTGCCAGCAGTTCCTTGGACAGGGCGACAGATACGCAGTATTTT
TRBJ1-4	TRBV6-1	NA	once	CASIGYEKLFF	TGTGCCAGCATTGGCTATGAAAAACTGTTTTTT
TRBJ2-3	TRBV2	TRBD2	NA	CASHLGGDTQYF	TGTGCCAGCCACCTGGGGGGGGATACGCAGTATTTT
TRBJ1-3	TRBV7-2	NA	NA	CASSLVFSSGNTIYF	TGTGCCAGCAGCTTAGTGTTCAGTTCTGGAAACACCATATATTTT
TRBJ1-1	TRBV10-3	NA	NA	CAISGREEAEAFF	TGTGCCATCAGCGGGCGGGAAGAGGCTGAAGCTTTCTTT
TRBJ1-1	TRBV11-3	TRBD1	NA	CASSLGPRDRNTEAFF	TGTGCCAGCAGCTTAGGGCCCCGGGACAGAAACACTGAAGCTTTCTTT
TRBJ2-5	TRBV2	TRBD2	NA	CASSPSGGKETQYF	TGTGCCAGCAGTCCGAGCGGGGGGAAAGAGACCCAGTACTTC
TRBJ1-1	TRBV6-4	TRBD1	NA	CASRGTGDRNTEAFF	TGTGCCAGCAGGGGGACAGGGGATAGGAACACTGAAGCTTTCTTT
TRBJ2-6	TRBV15	NA	NA	CATSRDLGRGTGANVLTF	TGTGCCACCAGCAGAGATTTGGGCAGGGGAACTGGGGCCAACGTCCTGACTTTC
TRBJ2-1	TRBV2	TRBD1	once	CASLPGQGVPYNEQFF	TGTGCCAGCTTACCGGGACAGGGTGTCCCTTACAATGAGCAGTTCTTC
TRBJ1-2	TRBV18	NA	NA	CASSPTAGDYGYTF	TGTGCCAGCTCACCCACGGCTGGAGACTATGGCTACACCTTC
TRBJ2-7	TRBV4-1	TRBD1	NA	CASSQSTGPTGEQYF	TGCGCCAGCAGCCAGTCGACAGGGCCCACAGGGGAGCAGTACTTC
TRBJ1-1	TRBV28	NA	NA	CASSWGGDTAFF	TGTGCCAGCAGCTGGGGGGGGGACACTGCTTTCTTT
TRBJ1-2	TRBV19	TRBD1	NA	CASSPQGDYGYTF	TGTGCCAGTAGTCCACAGGGGGACTATGGCTACACCTTC
TRBJ1-1	TRBV6-4	NA	NA	CASSNTGNTEAFF	TGTGCCAGCAGTAACACAGGGAACACTGAAGCTTTCTTT
TRBJ1-1	TRBV6-1	TRBD1	NA	CASRRGQGGTEAFF	TGTGCCAGCAGGAGGGGGCAGGGAGGCACTGAAGCTTTCTTT
TRBJ1-5	TRBV7-9	TRBD1	once	CASSRQGGQPQHF	TGTGCCAGCAGCCGACAGGGGGGTCAGCCCCAGCATTTT
TRBJ1-4	TRBV15	NA	NA	CATRQGSEKLFF	TGTGCCACCAGACAGGGCTCTGAAAAACTGTTTTTT
TRBJ2-7	TRBV30	TRBD2	NA	CAWSVSGGYEQYF	TGTGCCTGGAGTGTCTCGGGAGGCTACGAGCAGTACTTC
TRBJ2-2	TRBV28	TRBD2	NA	CASSDTSGNNTGELFF	TGTGCCAGCAGTGATACTAGCGGGAACAACACCGGGGAGCTGTTTTTT